These T cell receptor beta chains were read from a single sample in a study of OX40 agonist ivuxolimab in advanced cancers. Sequenced by immunoSEQ multiplex PCR; TCRdb stores in-frame clones only, minus some. The sample yields under 70,000 clones, 92% seen once. The material sequenced was CD4+ or CD8+ T cells sorted from blood, taken in a trial of the OX40 agonist ivuxolimab. Every receptor here comes from an adult with an advanced solid tumor such as melanoma, head and neck, liver or kidney cancer. Each CDR3 is given with its conserved first and last residue. The D gene is left open where the match is weak.

j_gene: TRBJ2-1; v_gene: TRBV9; d_gene: NA; CDR3aa: CASTQRGYDEQFF; CDR3nt: TGTGCCAGCACCCAGAGGGGGTACGATGAGCAGTTCTTC
j_gene: TRBJ2-3; v_gene: TRBV5-1; d_gene: NA; CDR3aa: CASSLAWSSEADTQYF; CDR3nt: TGCGCCAGCAGCTTGGCTTGGTCTAGCGAAGCAGATACGCAGTATTTT
j_gene: TRBJ2-1; v_gene: TRBV19; d_gene: NA; CDR3aa: CASNSDYYNEQFF; CDR3nt: TGTGCCAGTAACTCGGACTATTACAATGAGCAGTTCTTC
j_gene: TRBJ2-3; v_gene: TRBV6-1; d_gene: TRBD2; CDR3aa: CASNGLAGAADTQYF; CDR3nt: TGTGCCAGCAACGGACTAGCGGGGGCCGCAGATACGCAGTATTTT
j_gene: TRBJ2-3; v_gene: TRBV10-3; d_gene: NA; CDR3aa: CAIRDSYTQYF; CDR3nt: TGTGCCATCCGTGACTCGTATACGCAGTATTTT
j_gene: TRBJ1-6; v_gene: TRBV27; d_gene: TRBD1; CDR3aa: CASSPGQGGISLHF; CDR3nt: TGTGCCAGCAGCCCGGGACAGGGGGGTATATCCCTCCACTTT
j_gene: TRBJ1-1; v_gene: TRBV5-1; d_gene: NA; CDR3aa: CASSLENWNTEAFF; CDR3nt: TGCGCCAGCAGCTTGGAGAATTGGAACACTGAAGCTTTCTTT
j_gene: TRBJ2-7; v_gene: TRBV7-2; d_gene: NA; CDR3aa: CASSPMLWGYEQYF; CDR3nt: TGTGCCAGCAGCCCGATGCTTTGGGGGTACGAGCAGTACTTC
j_gene: TRBJ2-7; v_gene: TRBV5-6; d_gene: NA; CDR3aa: CASSLGGDEQYF; CDR3nt: TGTGCCAGCAGCTTGGGCGGGGACGAGCAGTACTTC
j_gene: TRBJ1-3; v_gene: TRBV18; d_gene: NA; CDR3aa: CASSLGGTGASGNTIYF; CDR3nt: TGTGCCAGCTCACTAGGGGGGACGGGAGCCTCTGGAAACACCATATATTTT
j_gene: TRBJ1-1; v_gene: TRBV5-1; d_gene: NA; CDR3aa: CASSLGGETEAFF; CDR3nt: TGCGCCAGCAGCTTGGGGGGCGAGACTGAAGCTTTCTTT
j_gene: TRBJ2-3; v_gene: TRBV6-1; d_gene: TRBD2; CDR3aa: CASSEWRGGTDTQYF; CDR3nt: TGTGCCAGCAGTGAATGGCGGGGGGGCACAGATACGCAGTATTTT
j_gene: TRBJ2-3; v_gene: TRBV11-2; d_gene: NA; CDR3aa: CASSLDPTTDTQYF; CDR3nt: TGTGCCAGCAGCTTAGACCCCACCACAGATACGCAGTATTTT
j_gene: TRBJ1-5; v_gene: TRBV11-2; d_gene: NA; CDR3aa: CASSLGGWDQPQHF; CDR3nt: TGTGCCAGCAGCTTAGGGGGGTGGGATCAGCCCCAGCATTTT
j_gene: TRBJ2-7; v_gene: TRBV7-2; d_gene: TRBD1; CDR3aa: CASSFPRDRGVHEQYF; CDR3nt: TGTGCCAGCAGCTTCCCCCGGGACAGGGGGGTCCACGAGCAGTACTTC
j_gene: TRBJ1-1; v_gene: TRBV2; d_gene: NA; CDR3aa: CASSIQITEAFF; CDR3nt: TGTGCCAGCAGTATTCAGATCACTGAAGCTTTCTTT
j_gene: TRBJ1-6; v_gene: TRBV5-4; d_gene: NA; CDR3aa: CASSLAVDGESPLHF; CDR3nt: TGTGCCAGCAGCTTGGCCGTGGACGGGGAATCACCCCTCCACTTT
j_gene: TRBJ1-1; v_gene: TRBV7-6; d_gene: NA; CDR3aa: CASSLGGADTEAFF; CDR3nt: TGTGCCAGCAGCTTAGGGGGGGCGGACACTGAAGCTTTCTTT
j_gene: TRBJ1-4; v_gene: TRBV15; d_gene: NA; CDR3aa: CATSTLRTLTNEKLFF; CDR3nt: TGTGCCACCAGCACCCTTAGGACATTGACTAATGAAAAACTGTTTTTT
j_gene: TRBJ2-7; v_gene: TRBV6-5; d_gene: TRBD2; CDR3aa: CASSYGLGTIGEQYF; CDR3nt: TGTGCCAGCAGTTACGGTTTAGGGACTATTGGCGAGCAGTACTTC
j_gene: TRBJ2-1; v_gene: TRBV27; d_gene: TRBD2; CDR3aa: CASSSSSGGRNEQFF; CDR3nt: TGTGCCAGCAGTTCCTCTAGCGGGGGGAGGAATGAGCAGTTCTTC
j_gene: TRBJ1-4; v_gene: TRBV11-2; d_gene: TRBD1; CDR3aa: CASSLEIWTGNEKLFF; CDR3nt: TGTGCCAGCAGCTTAGAGATTTGGACAGGAAATGAAAAACTGTTTTTT
j_gene: TRBJ1-1; v_gene: TRBV12-5; d_gene: TRBD1; CDR3aa: CASGSPLTGDIEAFF; CDR3nt: TGTGCTAGTGGTTCCCCCCTGACAGGGGATATTGAAGCTTTCTTT